This TCR beta chain came from a study of patients and donors after allogeneic stem cell transplantation. The CDR3 covers 15 residues. The V and J ends lost 5 bases and 5 bases, in that order; junction bases with no gene match: 10. Germline CDR1 is SGHDT and CDR2 is YYEEEE. TCRdb independently ran MiXCR on the RT-PCR reads; one entry per CDR3 protein. The sample has about a million distinct CDR3 sequences; roughly 17% are singletons. This clonotype was seen a single time. The TCR originated in a human donor who was either an allogeneic HSCT recipient or a stem cell or donor lymphocyte infusion donor (not recorded which). It is not recorded whose cells these are; they may come from a transplant donor. The specimen was blood, either unsorted or a sorted T cell fraction (not recorded which). The chain combines TRBV5-6 with TRBJ2-7; 10 nucleotides line up with TRBD1. The CDR3 DNA reads TGTGCCAGCAGTTATCCGGGACAGGGGAGGGACGAGCAGTACTTC. Its protein is CASSYPGQGRDEQYF.